The table lists the clone carrying this T cell receptor beta chain with a few counts. Its specificity is not known. CDR1 SGHTA and CDR2 FQGNSA come from the germline V gene. Trimming removed 1 base from V and 1 base from J, with 7 bases in between. The CDR3 is 14 amino acids. The data were obtained in a study of vaccination and CD4 T cells after COVID-19. Overall study: Two doses of either BNT162b2 or mRNA-1273 vaccine were given to participants. Study-level points and caveats: The median number of SARS-CoV-2-reactive clonotypes increased from approximately 23 to 38, a change that did not reach significance.

Treatment: approximately 10-day PBMC culture with coronavirus spike peptide pools or control peptides (ViraFEST assay). The unexposed donor provided CD4+ T cells, which were taken before the COVID-19 pandemic (2011-2018). Expanded clonotypes were found by TCR sequencing after peptide-pool stimulation (ViraFEST). With the Oncomine TCR Beta short-read assay, DNA from cultured CD4+ T cells was sequenced. TCRdb processed the PCR reads anew with MiXCR; each CDR3 protein has one entry. The table records about 5,100 distinct CDR3 sequences, roughly 64% of them present only once. V gene TRBV7-2 combines with J gene TRBJ1-2, with no clear D. Sequences were obtained from CD4+ T cells from blood, cultured in vitro. The source is a human donor in good health. CDR3 nucleotides: TGTGCCAGCAGCTTAGGGTTGAATAACTATGGCTACACCTTC. Translating gives CASSLGLNNYGYTF.